The 5 T cell receptor beta chains below come from one sample, sequenced in a study of CD8+ T cells in alopecia areata. Extraction and reverse transcription of RNA yielded cDNA as the sequencing template. TCRdb's table, derived via immunoSEQ multiplex PCR, lists solely in-frame clones and lacks some. The sample gives about 140,000 clones, approximately 86% of which show up once; over 10% is in the top ten. Treatment indicated: oral pan-JAK inhibitor, 5-10 mg twice daily. The sequences come from CD8+ T cells sorted from blood, collected at week 4, from a patient treated with tofacitinib. All receptors derive from a human donor with alopecia areata.

The J gene is TRBJ1-5, the V gene TRBV10-3; the match to TRBD1 covers 10 bases. V lost 3 bases, J lost 3 bases, and 5 bases stayed unmatched. Germline V CDR1 and CDR2: ENHRY, SYGVKD. The CDR3 contains 16 residues. The CDR3 DNA sequence: TGTGCCATCAGTGATTCCGGGACAGGGGCCAATCAGCCCCAGCATTTT. Protein: CAISDSGTGANQPQHF.

The rearrangement joins TRBV27 to TRBJ2-1; possibly TRBD2 for D (7 bases). The V gene's germline CDR1 is MNHEY and CDR2 SMNVEV (reference sequence). The CDR3 covers 14 residues. V lost 2 bases and J lost 6, with 11 bases in between. CDR3 loop: CASSLVRGGNEQFF. The CDR3 bases are TGTGCCAGCAGTTTAGTAAGGGGGGGCAATGAGCAGTTCTTC.

The chain joins TRBV9 to TRBJ2-7, with D uncertain. The germline V and J ends were trimmed by 3 bases and 7 bases, with 8 bases remaining between them. In germline, CDR1 is SGDLS, CDR2 YYNGEE. The CDR3 has 11 residues. Here the CDR3 DNA reads TGTGCCAGCAGCGGAGCCGGGGAGCAGTACTTC. This gives the protein CASSGAGEQYF.

Comment on this clone: The junction differs from germline at one of its ends, possibly a read error. The chain joins TRBV9 to TRBJ2-1; maybe TRBD2 (7 bases). CDR3 size: 16 residues. The V gene's germline CDR1 is SGDLS and CDR2 YYNGEE. CDR3 in amino acids: CAGSSTGRDIYNEQFF. The CDR3 nucleotides are TGTGCCGGCAGCTCAACAGGGAGGGACATCTACAATGAGCAGTTCTTC.

This rearrangement joins TRBV9 to TRBJ2-3; the D is unclear. V gave up 3 bases and J gave up 2 bases, with 7 bases separating them. The CDR3 has 13 amino acids. CDR1 is SGDLS, CDR2 YYNGEE, per germline. The CDR3 DNA sequence: TGTGCCAGCAGCGGGACCCTCACAGATACGCAGTATTTT. Its protein is CASSGTLTDTQYF.